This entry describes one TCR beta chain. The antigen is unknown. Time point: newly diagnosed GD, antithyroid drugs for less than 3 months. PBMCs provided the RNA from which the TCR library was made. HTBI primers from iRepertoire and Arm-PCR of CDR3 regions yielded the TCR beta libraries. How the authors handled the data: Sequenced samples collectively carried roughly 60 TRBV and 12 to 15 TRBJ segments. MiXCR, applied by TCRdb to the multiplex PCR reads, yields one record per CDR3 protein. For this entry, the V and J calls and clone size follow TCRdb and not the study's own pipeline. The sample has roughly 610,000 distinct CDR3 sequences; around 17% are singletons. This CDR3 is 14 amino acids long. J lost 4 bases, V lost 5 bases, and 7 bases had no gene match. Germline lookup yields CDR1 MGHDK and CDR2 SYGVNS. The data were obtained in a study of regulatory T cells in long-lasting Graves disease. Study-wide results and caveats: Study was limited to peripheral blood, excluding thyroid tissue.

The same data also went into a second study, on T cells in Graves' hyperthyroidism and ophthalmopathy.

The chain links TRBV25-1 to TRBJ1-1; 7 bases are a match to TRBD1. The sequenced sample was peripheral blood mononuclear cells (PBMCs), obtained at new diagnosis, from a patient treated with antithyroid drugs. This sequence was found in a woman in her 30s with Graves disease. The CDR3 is CASSMTGSTTEAFF. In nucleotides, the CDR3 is TGTGCCAGCAGTATGACAGGGAGTACCACTGAAGCTTTCTTT. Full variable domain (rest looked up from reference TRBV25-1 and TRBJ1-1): EADIYQTPRYLVIGTGKKITLECSQTMGHDKMYWYQQDPGMELHLIHYSYGVNSTEKGDLSSESTVSRIRTEHFPLTLESARPSHTSQYLCASSMTGSTTEAFFGQGTRLTVV.